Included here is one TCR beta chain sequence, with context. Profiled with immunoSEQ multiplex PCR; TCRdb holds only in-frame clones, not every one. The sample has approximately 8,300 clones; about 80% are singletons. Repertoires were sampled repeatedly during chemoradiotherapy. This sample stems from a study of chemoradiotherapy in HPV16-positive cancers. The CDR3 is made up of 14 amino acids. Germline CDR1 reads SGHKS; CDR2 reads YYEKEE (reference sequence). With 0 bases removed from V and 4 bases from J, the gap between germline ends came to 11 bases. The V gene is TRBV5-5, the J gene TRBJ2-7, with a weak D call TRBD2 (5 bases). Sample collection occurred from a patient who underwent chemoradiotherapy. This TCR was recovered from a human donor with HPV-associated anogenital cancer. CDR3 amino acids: CASSLEPGWYEQYF. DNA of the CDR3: TGTGCCAGCAGCTTGGAACCGGGGTGGTACGAGCAGTACTTC.